These T cell receptor beta chains were read from a single sample in a study of blood T cell repertoires in COVID-19. This table comes from immunoSEQ multiplex PCR, and its TCRdb copy is limited to in-frame clones, with some not included. Of 150,000 to 200,000 clones in the sample, 80% to 90% were seen once. Sequences were obtained from peripheral blood. The receptors originated from a man aged 60 to 69 with acute or convalescent COVID-19. Each CDR3 is given with its conserved first and last residue. A D gene is named only where the DNA matches it firmly. Rows may omit the clone size; those that give it use once, few, many or a size class.

J | size | D | length | V | CDR3 | DNA
TRBJ1-2 | . | TRBD1 | 13 | TRBV7-9 | CASSLHGDRGYTF | TGTGCCAGCAGCTTACATGGGGACAGGGGCTACACCTTC
TRBJ1-2 | . | TRBD1 | 15 | TRBV6-4 | CASRRDSDPGDGYTF | TGTGCCAGCAGGAGGGACAGTGACCCGGGGGATGGCTACACCTTC
TRBJ2-5 | . | TRBD1 | 16 | TRBV11-2 | CASSPTVQGRQETQYF | TGTGCCAGCAGCCCTACTGTACAGGGGAGACAAGAGACCCAGTACTTC
TRBJ2-1 | . | TRBD1 | 14 | TRBV5-5 | CASGQGASYNEQFF | TGTGCCAGCGGTCAGGGGGCTTCCTACAATGAGCAGTTCTTC
TRBJ1-4 | . | TRBD1 | 14 | TRBV7-2 | CASSEDRGNEKLFF | TGTGCCAGCAGCGAGGACAGGGGGAATGAAAAACTGTTTTTT
TRBJ1-1 | . | . | 15 | TRBV24-1 | CATSDFQVYDTEAFF | TGTGCCACCAGTGATTTTCAGGTCTACGACACTGAAGCTTTCTTT
TRBJ1-1 | . | TRBD1 | 16 | TRBV29-1 | CSVEVTRGRVNTEAFF | TGCAGCGTTGAAGTTACGAGGGGGCGAGTGAACACTGAAGCTTTCTTT
TRBJ1-2 | . | . | 15 | TRBV4-1 | CASSQVVASSDGYTF | TGCGCCAGCAGCCAAGTAGTCGCTTCCTCGGATGGCTACACCTTC
TRBJ1-2 | . | TRBD1 | 15 | TRBV5-1 | CASGAGQGFDYGYTF | TGCGCCAGCGGGGCGGGACAGGGGTTTGACTATGGCTACACCTTC
TRBJ2-3 | . | . | 14 | TRBV7-2 | CASSLAFRGDTQYF | TGTGCCAGCAGCTTAGCGTTCAGGGGAGATACGCAGTATTTT
TRBJ2-7 | . | . | 15 | TRBV7-2 | CASSTRAGPSYEQYF | TGTGCCAGCAGCACCCGGGCAGGGCCCTCCTACGAGCAGTACTTC
TRBJ2-7 | few | . | 16 | TRBV30 | CAWSVRGNVFTYEQYF | TGTGCCTGGAGTGTAAGGGGAAACGTGTTTACCTACGAGCAGTACTTC
TRBJ2-1 | . | TRBD2 | 14 | TRBV30 | CAWSGLRGANEQFF | TGTGCCTGGAGTGGCTTGCGGGGGGCTAATGAGCAGTTCTTC
TRBJ2-1 | . | TRBD2 | 15 | TRBV10-1 | CASRGGQSSYNEQFF | TGCGCCAGCAGGGGAGGGCAGTCCTCCTACAATGAGCAGTTCTTC
TRBJ1-2 | once | . | 17 | TRBV5-8 | CASPANYLYRDARGYTF | TGTGCCAGCCCAGCTAACTATTTATACAGGGATGCCCGTGGCTACACCTTC
TRBJ1-1 | . | . | 11 | TRBV5-8 | CASSLWSKAFF | TGTGCCAGCAGCTTGTGGAGTAAAGCTTTCTTT
TRBJ1-3 | once | . | 16 | TRBV12-5 | CASGPLLRAAGNTIYF | TGTGCTAGTGGTCCCCTTTTGAGGGCGGCTGGAAACACCATATATTTT
TRBJ2-7 | . | . | 14 | TRBV12-2 | CASRLVPSSYEQYF | TGTGCAAGTCGCTTAGTGCCGAGCTCCTACGAGCAGTACTTC
TRBJ1-2 | . | . | 15 | TRBV6-5 | CASSYSWEGGNGYTF | TGTGCCAGCAGTTACTCGTGGGAAGGGGGAAATGGCTACACCTTC